This T cell receptor (beta chain) was documented in a study of T-cell memory formation after mild COVID-19. At the level of the study: TCR clusters largely stayed donor specific.

The TCR alpha and TCR beta cDNA libraries, bearing sample barcodes and UMIs, were generated by 5'RACE using constant-segment primers. TCRdb re-called the 5' RACE reads through MiXCR, storing one row per CDR3 protein. The sample includes under 200,000 distinct CDR3 sequences, 31% of them seen just once. Germline V CDR1 and CDR2: SGHVS, FNYEAQ. Losses at the gene ends were 3 bases for V and 12 bases for J; bases not matched to a gene: 5. This CDR3 is 15 amino acids long. The sequence came from an adult woman who had mild COVID-19 (a few samples of this study predate the infection). Cell type and time point are not known. Source material: PBMCs or a T cell subset sorted from them (not recorded which). The chain recombines TRBV7-6 with TRBJ2-1; TRBD2 aligns across 16 bases. CDR3 amino acids: CASSFGTSGGAGQFF. The CDR3 DNA reads as TGTGCCAGCAGCTTTGGGACTAGCGGGGGGGCCGGGCAGTTCTTC.